Below are 10 T cell receptor beta chains sequenced from a single sample in a study of cytomegalovirus exposure and HLA in healthy donors. Profiled with immunoSEQ multiplex PCR; TCRdb holds only in-frame clones, not every one. The table shows roughly 120,000 clones, with approximately 91% occurring only once. Sequencing was carried out using PBMCs. All receptors derive from a man aged 18 to 35 in good health and CMV-seropositive.

This chain uses TRBV18 with TRBJ1-1, with D unresolved. V was trimmed by 2 bases and J by 5 bases, leaving 9 bases between them. Germline values: CDR1 KGHSH, CDR2 LQKENI. CDR3 length equals 13 residues. CDR3 in amino acids: CASSPSTTTEAFF. CDR3 bases: TGTGCCAGCTCACCATCGACAACTACTGAAGCTTTCTTT.

The chain uses TRBV4-3 and TRBJ1-4; 10 nucleotides agree with TRBD1. CDR1 and CDR2 (germline): LGHNA, YSLEER. With 4 bases clipped from V and 11 bases from J, the junction kept 10 bases outside the gene matches. The CDR3 contains 15 residues. The CDR3 reads CASSLTGTGVSKLFF. The CDR3 nucleotides are TGCGCCAGCAGCCTAACCGGGACAGGGGTCTCGAAACTGTTTTTT.

J is TRBJ1-1 and V is TRBV7-9; perhaps TRBD1 as D (5 bases). Between the trimmed V and J ends, which lost 1 base and 0 bases, there was a span of 9 bases. CDR3 length equals 15 residues. Germline V gene lookup returns CDR1 SEHNR and CDR2 FQNEAQ (reference sequence). CDR3 nucleotide sequence: TGTGCCAGCAGCTTAGAGGGGCAGATGAACACTGAAGCTTTCTTT. Residues: CASSLEGQMNTEAFF.

The V call is TRBV27, the J call TRBJ1-1, with 7 nucleotides matching TRBD1. The germline V gene has CDR1 MNHEY and CDR2 SMNVEV (reference sequence). V shed 5 bases and J 0 bases; nucleotides not matched to a gene: 15. CDR3 length equals 18 residues. CDR3: CASSPTTRQGWMNTEAFF. CDR3 coding DNA: TGTGCCAGCAGTCCAACCACCAGACAGGGTTGGATGAACACTGAAGCTTTCTTT.

V usage is TRBV5-4 and J usage is TRBJ2-1; the match to TRBD1 covers 8 bases. This CDR3 is 15 amino acids long. The trim removed 4 bases at V and 4 bases at J, leaving 7 bases unmatched. CDR1 SGHNT and CDR2 YYREEE come from the germline V gene (reference sequence). CDR3 DNA sequence: TGTGCCAGCAGCGGTAGACAGGGGCCGTACAATGAGCAGTTCTTC. As protein: CASSGRQGPYNEQFF.

The chain recombines TRBV15 with TRBJ2-3; D not resolved. The CDR3 spans 13 residues. The germline CDR1 and CDR2 sequences are LNHNV and YYDKDF (reference sequence). V dropped 8 bases and J dropped 2 bases, with 11 bases sitting between them. As DNA, the CDR3 is TGTGCCACCCAATTCGGAGTCACAGATACGCAGTATTTT. This translates into CATQFGVTDTQYF. The full variable domain, with the rest looked up from reference TRBV15 and TRBJ2-3, is DAMVIQNPRYQVTQFGKPVTLSCSQTLNHNVMYWYQQKSSQAPKLLFHYYDKDFNNEADTPDNFQSRRPNTSFCFLDIRSPGLGDTAMYLCATQFGVTDTQYFGPGTRLTVL.

Note on this clone: Germline is not matched at one junction end, which may reflect a read error. The chain uses TRBV7-2 and TRBJ2-1; D assignment may be TRBD1 or TRBD2 (6 bases each). This CDR3 has 12 residues. Germline V lookup: CDR1 SGHTA, CDR2 FQGNSA. CDR3 DNA sequence: TGTGCCAGCAGATTAGGAGGGGGAGAGCAGTTCTTC. It translates to CASRLGGGEQFF.

V and J are TRBV14 and TRBJ2-3, with D unresolved. The CDR3 consists of 14 residues. Germline V lookup: CDR1 SGHDN, CDR2 FVKESK. Trimming left V 0 bases short and J 8 bases short, with 12 bases between. CDR3: CASSQDVTPRTQYF. The CDR3 DNA reads TGTGCCAGCAGCCAAGATGTGACTCCCCGTACGCAGTATTTT.

CDR3 nucleotide sequence: TGCGCCAGCAGCCAATCGGACAGGGAACCCTACGAGCAGTACTTC. It is translated as CASSQSDREPYEQYF. The chain combines TRBV4-1 with TRBJ2-7; TRBD1 aligns across 8 bases. V was clipped by 2 bases and J by 2 bases; unmatched bases: 5. The CDR3 is 15 amino acids. From germline, CDR1 is MGHRA and CDR2 YSYEKL.

This clone came up many times. The J gene is TRBJ2-1, the V gene TRBV7-9; 7 positions agree with TRBD1. The CDR3 loop spans 13 amino acids. Trimming took 3 bases from V and 8 from J; bases not matched to a gene: 4. The V gene's germline CDR1 is SEHNR and CDR2 FQNEAQ (reference sequence). The CDR3 region is CASSLGQYDEQFF. The CDR3 bases are TGTGCCAGCAGCTTGGGACAGTACGATGAGCAGTTCTTC.